These 2 T cell receptor beta chains originate from one sample sequenced in a study of T cell responses to AZD1222 COVID-19 vaccine. TCRdb's table, derived via immunoSEQ multiplex PCR, lists solely in-frame clones and lacks some. The repertoire has some 130,000 clones, 85% to 95% of them found once; the top ten carry approximately 7%. The sample here was peripheral blood, taken 28 days after the second AZD1222 dose. Every receptor here comes from an adult who received the AZD1222 COVID-19 vaccine.

The V gene is TRBV10-3, the J gene TRBJ1-2, with D possibly being TRBD1 (6 bases). Trimming removed 5 bases at V and 4 bases at J, with 14 bases between. This CDR3 comprises 14 residues. Germline-derived CDR1 and CDR2 are ENHRY and SYGVKD. The chain's CDR3 is CAISTRGESYGYTF. Here the CDR3 DNA reads TGTGCCATCAGTACCAGGGGCGAGAGCTATGGCTACACCTTC.

The J gene is TRBJ1-2, the V gene TRBV4-2; tentatively, D is TRBD1 (5 bases). Trimming shortened V by 0 bases and J by 4 bases, and 15 bases separated the two germline ends. Germline CDR1 is LGHNA and CDR2 is YNFKEQ. CDR3 size: 16 residues. DNA for the CDR3: TGTGCCAGCAGCCAAGAGGGGCCGGGTGGCTCCTATGGCTACACCTTC. As protein: CASSQEGPGGSYGYTF.